This record looks at one T cell receptor beta chain sequence and its context. Sequenced by immunoSEQ multiplex PCR; TCRdb stores in-frame clones only, minus some. Altogether 150,000 to 200,000 clones are present, around nine tenths being singletons, with the ten largest covering around 7%. This sample is part of a study of blood T cell repertoires in COVID-19. This CDR3 has 14 residues. Germline values: CDR1 MNHEY, CDR2 SVGAGI. Trimming took 6 bases from V and 6 from J; bases not matched to a gene: 8. This clonotype originated in a man between 40 and 49 years old with acute or convalescent COVID-19. The material sequenced was peripheral blood. The chain recombines TRBV6-5 with TRBJ1-1, with 9 bases matching TRBD1. CDR3 sequence reads: CASRGGQGGAEAFF. In nucleotides, the CDR3 is TGTGCCAGCAGGGGGGGACAGGGTGGCGCTGAAGCTTTCTTT.